This T cell receptor beta chain was sequenced during a study of cytomegalovirus exposure and HLA in healthy donors. Study-wide points: TRBV6-2, TRBV6-3 and some other V segments were unresolvable in 87-base-pair reads. Cytomegalovirus association was assigned to under 200 TCR beta chains. In an earlier analysis, most TCR beta V segments were productive about 87% or about 30% of the time. Apart from CMV serostatus, no immune exposure information was available.

Per germline, CDR1 SQVTM and CDR2 ANQGSEA. The CDR3 sequence is 12 residues long. V was clipped by 7 bases and J by 4 bases; unmatched bases: 4. PCR involved 60 Vbeta and 13 Jbeta primers. Sequencing was performed with immunoSEQ multiplex PCR; in TCRdb, only in-frame clones are kept and a portion is missing. The profile shows 110,000 or so clones, roughly 67% of them singletons. This clone was counted between two and nine times. Its antigen remains unknown. The TCR originated in a man younger than 35 in good health and CMV-seropositive. The chain combines TRBV29-1 with TRBJ2-1; 7 positions agree with TRBD1. The specimen sequenced was PBMCs. The CDR3 DNA reads as TGCAGCGCCCGACAGGGATACAATGAGCAGTTCTTC. Translating gives CSARQGYNEQFF.